One sample yielded the 9 T cell receptor beta chains listed below, sequenced in a study of PD-L1 blockade in urothelial cancer. Produced via immunoSEQ multiplex PCR; TCRdb's table is partial and in-frame only. Seen here are some 100,000 clones, about 90% observed once, and the top ten hold over 0.8%. This material consisted of PBMCs, taken around atezolizumab (anti-PD-L1) treatment. The source of these receptors is a woman of 80 years or more with urothelial cancer.

The chain combines TRBV7-3 with TRBJ2-5, with unresolved D. The CDR3 spans 14 residues. The germline gives CDR1 SGHTA, CDR2 FQGTGA. V was shortened by 5 bases and J by 5 bases, with 15 bases between the two germline ends. The CDR3 sequence is CASSEKMSRETQYF. DNA of the CDR3: TGTGCCAGCAGCGAAAAAATGTCGAGGGAGACCCAGTACTTC.

CDR3 DNA sequence: TGCGCCAGCAGCTGGCGGGAGATTGTTTATGAGCAGTTCTTC. Its protein product is CASSWREIVYEQFF. The V gene is TRBV5-1, the J gene TRBJ2-1; 7 positions agree with TRBD2. The CDR3 is 14 residues long. Unmatched junction bases numbered 8, after V lost 3 bases and J lost 8 bases. Germline CDR1 is SGHRS and CDR2 is YFSETQ.

V usage is TRBV7-2 and J usage is TRBJ2-1; maybe TRBD2 (6 bases). Germline V CDR1 and CDR2: SGHTA, FQGNSA. Trimming cost V 5 bases and J 9 bases, with 17 bases left between them. The CDR3 sequence is 14 residues long. This CDR3 is CASSPQAVEGEQFF. For the CDR3, the DNA is TGTGCCAGCAGCCCCCAGGCGGTGGAGGGTGAGCAGTTCTTC. The whole variable domain, remainder taken from reference TRBV7-2 and TRBJ2-1, is GAGVSQSPSNKVTEKGKDVELRCDPISGHTALYWYRQSLGQGLEFLIYFQGNSAPDKSGLPSDRFSAERTGGSVSTLTIQRTQQEDSAVYLCASSPQAVEGEQFFGPGTRLTVL.

The V and J genes are TRBV30 and TRBJ2-1; 7 bases match TRBD2. Germline CDR1 and CDR2: GTSNPN and SVGIG (reference sequence). V was pared by 3 bases and J by 9 bases, with 11 bases of the junction left unmatched. CDR3 length: 14 residues. The CDR3 nucleotides are TGTGCCTGGAGACCGGGACTACAACATGGTGAGCAGTTCTTC. Its translation: CAWRPGLQHGEQFF.

There are a few counts of this clone. The V call is TRBV28, the J call TRBJ1-3; D call uncertain. The germline CDR1 and CDR2 sequences are MDHEN and SYDVKM. Deletions cut 7 bases from V and 0 bases from J, with 16 bases between. The CDR3 sequence is 16 residues long. DNA for the CDR3: TGTGCCAGCACCTGGGAGGTCTCGAGCTCTGGAAACACCATATATTTT. Its protein is CASTWEVSSSGNTIYF.

This chain links TRBV7-3 with TRBJ2-3, with 9 bases identical to TRBD2. V lost 5 bases and J lost 1; bases outside the gene matches: 7. The CDR3 has 16 residues. CDR1 is SGHTA and CDR2 is FQGTGA in the germline V gene. This chain's CDR3 is CASSPVAGVGTDTQYF. CDR3 in DNA: TGTGCCAGCAGCCCTGTAGCGGGAGTGGGCACAGATACGCAGTATTTT. The entire variable domain, with the rest obtained from reference TRBV7-3 and TRBJ2-3, is as follows: GAGVSQTPSNKVTEKGKYVELRCDPISGHTALYWYRQSLGQGPEFLIYFQGTGAADDSGLPNDRFFAVRPEGSVSTLKIQRTERGDSAVYLCASSPVAGVGTDTQYFGPGTRLTVL.

This clone has just a few counts. The CDR3 reads CAISDGVTGNTIYF. DNA of the CDR3: TGTGCCATCAGTGATGGTGTTACAGGAAACACCATATATTTT. V and J are TRBV10-3 and TRBJ1-3; D not certain. The germline gives CDR1 ENHRY, CDR2 SYGVKD. The CDR3 runs 14 residues. Between the trimmed V and J ends, which lost 3 bases and 4 bases, there was a span of 10 bases.

V and J are TRBV15 and TRBJ2-7; 8 nucleotides line up with TRBD1. The CDR3 totals 17 residues. Germline lookup yields CDR1 LNHNV and CDR2 YYDKDF (reference sequence). Trimming cost V 0 bases and J 4 bases; bases outside gene matches: 11. CDR3 loop: CATSRERQQGVVYEQYF. As DNA, the CDR3 is TGTGCCACCAGCAGAGAACGACAACAGGGGGTAGTTTACGAGCAGTACTTC.

This chain connects TRBV4-1 to TRBJ2-2; possible D gene TRBD1, 6 bases. This CDR3 has 15 residues. V lost 3 bases and J lost 3, with 11 bases in between. Looked up from germline, CDR1 is MGHRA and CDR2 is YSYEKL. In nucleotides, the CDR3 is TGCGCCAGCAGCCAGGGGGCGTGGGACACCGGGGAGCTGTTTTTT. This gives the protein CASSQGAWDTGELFF.